This entry lists 8 T cell receptor beta chains sequenced from one sample in a study of cytotoxic CD8 clonotypes in ibrutinib-treated CLL. The method was immunoSEQ multiplex PCR; TCRdb's version includes in-frame clones alone and lacks a portion of them. The sample includes 160,000 or so clones, approximately 80% of them seen just once. Here the sequenced sample was PBMCs, taken after 24 months of ibrutinib treatment. All receptors come from a human donor with chronic lymphocytic leukemia.

The chain couples TRBV30 to TRBJ1-2; D might be TRBD1 (6 bases). Germline V gene sequence: CDR1 GTSNPN, CDR2 SVGIG (reference sequence). The CDR3 has 16 amino acids. V was pared by 2 bases and J by 2 bases, with 18 bases between. The DNA for the CDR3 is TGTGCCTGGAGTCTCAAGACCGGGACATCGAACTATGGCTACACCTTC. This gives the protein CAWSLKTGTSNYGYTF.

This rearrangement joins TRBV7-8 to TRBJ1-5, with D unresolved. The germline V and J ends were trimmed by 5 bases and 4 bases, with 18 bases remaining between them. The germline V gene encodes CDR1 SGHVS and CDR2 FQNEAQ. This CDR3 region has 16 residues. CDR3 DNA sequence: TGTGCCAGCAGCCCCGCAGGAAACCGAGGGAATCAGCCCCAGCATTTT. This translates into CASSPAGNRGNQPQHF.

The V call is TRBV9, the J call TRBJ2-7; TRBD2 agrees at 11 bases. V trimming: 2 bases; J trimming: 2 bases; junction bases outside the gene matches: 9. The germline CDR1 and CDR2 sequences are SGDLS and YYNGEE. The CDR3 sequence is 17 residues long. The CDR3 loop is CASSVSPGLAVPYEQYF. The CDR3, as DNA: TGTGCCAGCAGCGTTTCCCCGGGACTAGCGGTTCCCTACGAGCAGTACTTC.

The V call is TRBV21-1, the J call TRBJ1-5. TRBV21-1 is described as a pseudogene. The CDR3 loop spans 17 amino acids. The CDR3 DNA reads as TGTGCCAGCAGCAAAGCCCCCGGGAGGGTTGGGCGTCAGCCCCAGCATTTT. It translates to CASSKAPGRVGRQPQHF.

The genes are TRBV6-6 and TRBJ1-1; 8 positions match TRBD1. The germline gives CDR1 MNHNY, CDR2 SVGAGI (reference sequence). Trimming removed 6 bases from V and 3 bases from J; junction bases left unmatched: 6. The CDR3 loop spans 14 amino acids. CDR3 sequence: CASSPQGADTEAFF. The DNA for the CDR3 is TGTGCCAGCAGCCCCCAGGGGGCGGACACTGAAGCTTTCTTT.

The CDR3 is CASSPRRASGSYEQYF. CDR3 in DNA: TGTGCCAGCTCCCCCCGTCGAGCTAGCGGCTCCTACGAGCAGTACTTC. V usage is TRBV18 and J usage is TRBJ2-7; 7 bases are a match to TRBD2. Germline V CDR1 and CDR2: KGHSH, LQKENI. Trimming cost V 6 bases and J 0 bases; bases outside gene matches: 11. This CDR3 is built from 16 residues.

This chain links TRBV19 with TRBJ1-1; 10 nucleotides line up with TRBD1. After removal of 5 bases from V and 4 bases from J, the junction contained 4 bases not matched to a gene. The CDR3 has 14 amino acids. The germline CDR1 and CDR2 sequences are LNHDA and SQIVND (reference sequence). As DNA, the CDR3 is TGTGCCAGTAGTCCAGGACAGGGGGGCACTGAAGCTTTCTTT. Protein: CASSPGQGGTEAFF.

The CDR3 sequence: CASSKGASGRALQREQYF. CDR3 DNA: TGTGCCAGCAGTAAGGGGGCTAGCGGGAGGGCCCTTCAAAGGGAGCAGTACTTC. The chain joins TRBV7-3 to TRBJ2-7; 12 bases are shared with TRBD2. This CDR3 is 18 amino acids long. Germline CDR1 reads SGHTA; CDR2 reads FQGTGA. V shed 6 bases and J 7 bases; nucleotides not matched to a gene: 19.